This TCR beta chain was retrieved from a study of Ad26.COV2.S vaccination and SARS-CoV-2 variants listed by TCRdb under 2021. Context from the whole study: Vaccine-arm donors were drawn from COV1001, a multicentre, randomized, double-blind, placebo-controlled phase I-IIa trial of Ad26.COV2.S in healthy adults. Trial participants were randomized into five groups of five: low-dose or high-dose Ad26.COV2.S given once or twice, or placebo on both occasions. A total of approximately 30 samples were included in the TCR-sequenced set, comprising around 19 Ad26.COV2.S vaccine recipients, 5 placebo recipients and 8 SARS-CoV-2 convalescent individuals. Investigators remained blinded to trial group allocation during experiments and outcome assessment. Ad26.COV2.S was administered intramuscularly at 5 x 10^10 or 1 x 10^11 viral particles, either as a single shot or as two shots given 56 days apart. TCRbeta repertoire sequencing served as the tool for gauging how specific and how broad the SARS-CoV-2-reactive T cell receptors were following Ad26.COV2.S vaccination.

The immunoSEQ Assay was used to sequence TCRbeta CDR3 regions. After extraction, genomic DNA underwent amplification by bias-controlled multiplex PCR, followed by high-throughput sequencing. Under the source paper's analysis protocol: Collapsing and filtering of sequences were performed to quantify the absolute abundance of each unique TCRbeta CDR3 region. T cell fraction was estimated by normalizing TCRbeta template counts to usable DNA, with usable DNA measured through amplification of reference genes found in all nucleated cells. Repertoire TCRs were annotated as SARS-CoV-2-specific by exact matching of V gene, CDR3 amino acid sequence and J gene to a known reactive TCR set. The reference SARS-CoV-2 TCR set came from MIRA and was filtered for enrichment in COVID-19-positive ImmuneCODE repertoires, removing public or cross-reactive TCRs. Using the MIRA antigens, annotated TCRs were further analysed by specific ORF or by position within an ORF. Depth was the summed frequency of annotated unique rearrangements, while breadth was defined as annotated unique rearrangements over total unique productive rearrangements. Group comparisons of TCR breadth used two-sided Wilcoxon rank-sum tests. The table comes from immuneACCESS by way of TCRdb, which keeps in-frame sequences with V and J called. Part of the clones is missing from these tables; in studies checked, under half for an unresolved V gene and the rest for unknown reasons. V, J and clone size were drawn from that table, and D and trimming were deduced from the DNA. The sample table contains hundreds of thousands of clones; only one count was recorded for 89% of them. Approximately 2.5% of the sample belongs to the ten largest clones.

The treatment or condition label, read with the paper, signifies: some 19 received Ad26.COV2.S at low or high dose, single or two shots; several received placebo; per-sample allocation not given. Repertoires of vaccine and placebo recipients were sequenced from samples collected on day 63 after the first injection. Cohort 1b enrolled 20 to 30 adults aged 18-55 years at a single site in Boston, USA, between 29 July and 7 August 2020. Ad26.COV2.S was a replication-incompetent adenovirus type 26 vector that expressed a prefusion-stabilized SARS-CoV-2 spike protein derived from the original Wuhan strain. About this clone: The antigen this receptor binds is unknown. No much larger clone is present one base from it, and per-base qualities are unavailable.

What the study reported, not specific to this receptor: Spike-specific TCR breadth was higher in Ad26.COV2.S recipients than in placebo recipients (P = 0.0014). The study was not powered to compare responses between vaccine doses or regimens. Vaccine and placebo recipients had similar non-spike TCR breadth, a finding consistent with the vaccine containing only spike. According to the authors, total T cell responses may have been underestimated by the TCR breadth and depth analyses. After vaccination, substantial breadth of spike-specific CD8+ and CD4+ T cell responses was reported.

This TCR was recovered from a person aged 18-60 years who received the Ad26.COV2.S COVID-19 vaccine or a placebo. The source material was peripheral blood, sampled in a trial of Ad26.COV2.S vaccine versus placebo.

The CDR3 region: CASIHTANQETQYF. The DNA sequence is as follows: TGTGCCAGCATTCACACAGCAAACCAAGAGACCCAGTACTTC. This chain joins TRBV6-5 to TRBJ2-5; confidence is insufficient to name the D gene. From the cysteine up to the phenylalanine, the CDR3 has a length of 14 residues. Only CDR3 DNA remains: 42 bases, in frame from the first base. V drops 7 bases and J drops 0 bases, leaving 12 bases in between. Based on the germline V gene, the CDR1 and CDR2 sequences are MNHEY and SVGAGI.